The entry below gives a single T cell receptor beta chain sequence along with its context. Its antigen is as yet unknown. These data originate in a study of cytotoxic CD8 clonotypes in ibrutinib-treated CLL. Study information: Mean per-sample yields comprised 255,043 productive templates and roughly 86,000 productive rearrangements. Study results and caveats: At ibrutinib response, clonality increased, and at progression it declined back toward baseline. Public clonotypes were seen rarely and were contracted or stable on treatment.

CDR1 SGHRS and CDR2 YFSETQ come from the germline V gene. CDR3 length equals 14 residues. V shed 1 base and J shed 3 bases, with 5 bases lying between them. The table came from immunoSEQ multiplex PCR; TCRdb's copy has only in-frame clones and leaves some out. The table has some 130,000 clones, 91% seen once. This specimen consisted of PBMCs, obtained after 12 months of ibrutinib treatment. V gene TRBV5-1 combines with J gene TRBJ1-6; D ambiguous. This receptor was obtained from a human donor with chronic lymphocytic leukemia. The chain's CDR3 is CASSLPIYNSPLHF. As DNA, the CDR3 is TGCGCCAGCAGCTTGCCCATCTATAATTCACCCCTCCACTTT.